What follows is one T cell receptor (beta chain) and its context. Its antigen is not identified. This entry comes from a study of shared clonotypes between healthy human individuals. Study-level results: The study found roughly 5% of naive CD4 clonotypes shared across several donors.

Genomic DNA from each subset was divided evenly over several immunoSEQ plates. This table comes from immunoSEQ multiplex PCR, and its TCRdb copy is limited to in-frame clones, with some not included. The table shows under 300,000 clones, with just over 65% occurring only once. Germline CDR1 is SGHDT and CDR2 is YYEEEE. This CDR3 has 14 amino acids. V dropped 4 bases and J dropped 2 bases, with 12 bases sitting between them. The chain uses TRBV5-6 and TRBJ2-5; D call uncertain. The source of this sequence is a man under 40 in good health. Sequenced material: memory CD4+ T cells sorted from blood. As to subset: CD45RA-negative fraction. CDR3 amino acids: CASSLLAEQETQYF. CDR3 nucleotide sequence: TGTGCCAGCAGCCTTCTGGCAGAGCAAGAGACCCAGTACTTC.